This T cell receptor beta chain was identified in a study of CD4 T cells in relation to SARS-CoV-2 and coronaviruses (dated by TCRdb to the early 2020s). About the investigation overall: In the ViraFEST assay, PBMCs were grown with antigen for roughly 10 days, and TCR beta CDR3s were then sequenced to identify antigen-specific clonal expansions. The negative reference condition was either a culture with an HIV-1 Nef peptide pool or a culture with no peptide. Using patient-derived lymphoblastoid cell lines, the shared crossreactive spike epitopes were mapped to their HLA restriction. At the level of individual TCR clonotypes, the study measured memory CD4+ T cell crossreactivity between SARS-CoV-2 spike protein and common cold coronavirus spike proteins. The Adaptive Biotechnologies TCR-sequencing kit was used to sequence samples from a few pre-COVID donors and the naive versus memory experiments, while other data came from Illumina-based sequencing. For other donors in the study, expansion assays were sequenced with a different, Illumina-based TCR-beta assay.

CD4+ T cells from unexposed donors were collected before the COVID-19 pandemic (2011-2018). After about 10 days of culture, CD4+ T cells were isolated with the EasySep CD4+ T cell isolation kit. As cell numbers permitted, CD4+ T cells from unexposed donors were tested for reactivity to SARS-CoV-2 S and N and to four common cold coronavirus spike pools. PBMCs were cultured at a few million per well in IMDM supplemented with about 5% human AB serum and roughly 9.6 IU/ml IL-2. Half of the culture medium was replaced with fresh IL-2-containing medium on days 3 and 7. In general, triplicate replicate wells were used for every peptide culture condition. The leukapheresis product for the unexposed donors was obtained through commercial purchase. PBMCs were isolated from leukapheresis product or whole blood by Ficoll-Paque PLUS gradient centrifugation. The PBMCs went either fresh into the expansion assay or into cryopreservation at -140 degrees C. The QIAamp Micro DNA Kit was used to extract genomic DNA from the CD4+ T cells.

To note about this clone: It has no known antigen specificity. The input lacks base qualities; no much larger clone sits a single base away. The sample holds other DNA sequences that translate to the same CDR3.

Library construction relied on the immunoSEQ multiplex PCR assay. Under the source paper's analysis protocol: During preprocessing, nonproductive sequences were removed, as were CDR3s that did not start with C, did not end with F or W, or were shorter than 7 amino acids. Antigen-specific clonotypes were called with the MANAFEST web app on the basis of expansion relative to the reference and to other culture wells. A clone counted as positive if significantly expanded in 2 of 3 replicate wells versus the reference culture at FDR below 0.05. Positive clones also required significant expansion versus all other tandem wells and an odds ratio above 5. CDR3 homology was quantified as pairwise Levenshtein distance, calculated with the stringdist R package after three terminal residues were trimmed from each end. TCRdb mirrors the immuneACCESS table, restricted to in-frame sequences. Some clones are absent from its copies; in checked studies, under half trace to an unresolved V gene, and the reason for the others is unknown. V and J calls and clone size follow that table, whereas D and trimming were derived from the DNA. This sample comprises 20,000 to 25,000 clones, 76% of them detected only once. The leading ten clones occupy approximately 15% of the sample.

CDR3 length: 11 amino acids, cysteine to phenylalanine. Only CDR3 DNA is held: 33 bases, read in frame from base 1. Looking up the germline V gene (reference sequence) yields CDR1 DFQATT and CDR2 SNEGSKA. Between the V and J ends, shortened by 3 bases and 2 bases respectively, the junction contains 4 bases. Study-level results and caveats: Crossreactivity analysis centred on spike protein, so crossreactivity against other viral proteins was not assessed. Memory CD4+ clonotypes crossrecognizing SARS-CoV-2 and at least one common cold coronavirus spike were found in roughly 59% of donors. The study was constrained by small numbers of patients and of tested TCRs. Compared with monoreactive clones, crossreactive clones had significantly weaker SARS-CoV-2-driven expansion, a result consistent with antigenic imprinting. Because no donor provided both pre-pandemic and post-infection samples, tracing the source of pre-existing responses was limited.

The receptor's source is a human donor in good health. The sequenced sample consisted of CD4+ T cells from PBMCs, cultured in vitro. The chain is encoded by TRBV20-1 joined to TRBJ2-5; there is no confident call for the D gene. The CDR3 region reads CSARPQETQYF. The nucleotide sequence reads TGCAGTGCTAGGCCACAAGAGACCCAGTACTTC.